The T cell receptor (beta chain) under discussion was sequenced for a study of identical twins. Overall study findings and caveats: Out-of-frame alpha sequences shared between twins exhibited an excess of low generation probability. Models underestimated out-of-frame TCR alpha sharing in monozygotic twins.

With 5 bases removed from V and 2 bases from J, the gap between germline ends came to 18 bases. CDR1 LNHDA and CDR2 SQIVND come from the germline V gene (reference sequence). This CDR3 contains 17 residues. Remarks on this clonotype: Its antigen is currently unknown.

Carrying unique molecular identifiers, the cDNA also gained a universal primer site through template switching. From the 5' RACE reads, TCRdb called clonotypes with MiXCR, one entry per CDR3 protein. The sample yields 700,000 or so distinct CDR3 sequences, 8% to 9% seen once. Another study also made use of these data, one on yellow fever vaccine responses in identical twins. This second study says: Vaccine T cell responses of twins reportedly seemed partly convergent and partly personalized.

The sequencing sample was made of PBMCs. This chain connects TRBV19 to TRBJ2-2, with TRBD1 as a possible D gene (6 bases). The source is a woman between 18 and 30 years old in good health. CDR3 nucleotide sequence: TGTGCCAGTAGTGTGTCCAGGGGACGGGCCAACACCGGGGAGCTGTTTTTT. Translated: CASSVSRGRANTGELFF.